This TCR beta chain comes out of a study of blood T cell repertoires in COVID-19. Germline assignment: CDR1 MNHNS and CDR2 SASEGT. This CDR3 comprises 13 residues. V was trimmed by 2 bases and J by 8 bases, leaving 11 bases between them. The protocol was immunoSEQ multiplex PCR, while the TCRdb copy is restricted to in-frame clones and leaves out a portion. The sample holds 45,000 to 50,000 clones, about 90% seen once. Material: peripheral blood. The clonotype comes from a human donor in a cohort sampled during active COVID-19. The genes are TRBV6-1 and TRBJ2-3; perhaps TRBD2 as D (7 bases). CDR3 residues: CASSENRGGTQYF. Here the CDR3 DNA reads TGTGCCAGCAGTGAAAATAGGGGGGGTACGCAGTATTTT.